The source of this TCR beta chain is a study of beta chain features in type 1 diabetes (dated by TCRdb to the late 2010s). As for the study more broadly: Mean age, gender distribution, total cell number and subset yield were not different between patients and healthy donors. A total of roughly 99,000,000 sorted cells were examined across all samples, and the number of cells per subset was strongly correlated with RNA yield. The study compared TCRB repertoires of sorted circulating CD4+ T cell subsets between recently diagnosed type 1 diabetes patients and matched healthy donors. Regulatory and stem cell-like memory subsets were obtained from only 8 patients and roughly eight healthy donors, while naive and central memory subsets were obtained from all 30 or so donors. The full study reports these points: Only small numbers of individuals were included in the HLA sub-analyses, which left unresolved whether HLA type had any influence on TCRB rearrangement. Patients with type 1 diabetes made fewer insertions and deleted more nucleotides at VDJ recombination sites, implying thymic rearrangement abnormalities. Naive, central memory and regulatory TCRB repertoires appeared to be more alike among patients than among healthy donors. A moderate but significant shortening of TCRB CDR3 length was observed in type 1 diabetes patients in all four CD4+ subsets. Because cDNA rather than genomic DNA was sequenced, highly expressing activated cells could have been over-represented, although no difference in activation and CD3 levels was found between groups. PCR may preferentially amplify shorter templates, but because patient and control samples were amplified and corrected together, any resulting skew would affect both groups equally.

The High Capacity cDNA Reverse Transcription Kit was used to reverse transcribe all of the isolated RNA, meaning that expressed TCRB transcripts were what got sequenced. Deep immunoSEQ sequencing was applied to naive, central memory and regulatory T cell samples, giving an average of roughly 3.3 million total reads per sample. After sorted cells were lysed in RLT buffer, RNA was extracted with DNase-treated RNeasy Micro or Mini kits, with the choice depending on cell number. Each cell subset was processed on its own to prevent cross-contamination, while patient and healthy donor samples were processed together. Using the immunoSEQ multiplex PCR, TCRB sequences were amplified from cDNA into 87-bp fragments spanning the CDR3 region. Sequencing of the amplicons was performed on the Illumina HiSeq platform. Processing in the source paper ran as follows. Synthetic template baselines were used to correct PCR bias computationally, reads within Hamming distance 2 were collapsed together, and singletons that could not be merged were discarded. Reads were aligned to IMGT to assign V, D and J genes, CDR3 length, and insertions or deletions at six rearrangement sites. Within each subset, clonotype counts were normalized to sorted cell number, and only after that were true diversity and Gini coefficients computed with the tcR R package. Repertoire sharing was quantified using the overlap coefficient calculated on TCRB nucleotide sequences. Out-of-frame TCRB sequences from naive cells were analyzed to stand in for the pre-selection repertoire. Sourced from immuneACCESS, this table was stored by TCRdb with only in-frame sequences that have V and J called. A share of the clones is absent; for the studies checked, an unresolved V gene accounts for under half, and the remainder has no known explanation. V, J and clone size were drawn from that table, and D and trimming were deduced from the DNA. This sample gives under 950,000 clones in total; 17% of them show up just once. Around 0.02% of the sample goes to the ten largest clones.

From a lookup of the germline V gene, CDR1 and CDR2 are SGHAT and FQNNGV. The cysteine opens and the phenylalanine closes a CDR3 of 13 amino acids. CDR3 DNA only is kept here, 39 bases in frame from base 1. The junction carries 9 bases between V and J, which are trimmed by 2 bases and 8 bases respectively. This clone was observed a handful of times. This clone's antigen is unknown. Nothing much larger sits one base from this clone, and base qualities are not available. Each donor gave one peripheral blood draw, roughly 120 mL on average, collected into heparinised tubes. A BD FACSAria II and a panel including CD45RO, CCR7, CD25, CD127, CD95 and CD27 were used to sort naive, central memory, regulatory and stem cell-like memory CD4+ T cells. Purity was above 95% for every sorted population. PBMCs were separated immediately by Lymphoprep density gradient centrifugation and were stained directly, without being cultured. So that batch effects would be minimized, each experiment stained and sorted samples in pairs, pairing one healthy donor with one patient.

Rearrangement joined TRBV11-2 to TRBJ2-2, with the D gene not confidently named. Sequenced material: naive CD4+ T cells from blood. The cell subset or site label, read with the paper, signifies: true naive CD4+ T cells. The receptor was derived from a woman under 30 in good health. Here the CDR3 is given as CASSLSLSGELFF. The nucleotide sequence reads TGTGCCAGCAGCTTATCCCTGTCGGGGGAGCTGTTTTTT.